This note documents a single T cell receptor (beta chain) sequence. Its antigen remains unidentified. This specimen belongs to a study of T cell responses to AZD1222 COVID-19 vaccine. General observations from the study: Clonal diversity was possibly underestimated, and white British individuals and females predominated among donors.

CDR3 length: 16 amino acids. J gave up 4 bases and V 5 bases, and 6 bases lay outside the gene matches. Germline CDR1 reads SGHAT; CDR2 reads FQNNGV. Measured with immunoSEQ multiplex PCR; TCRdb has only the in-frame clones, and not every one. The sample carries nearly 200,000 clones, 80% to 95% recorded once. Material: peripheral blood, obtained 28 days after the second AZD1222 dose. The V and J genes are TRBV11-2 and TRBJ1-3, with 12 bases fitting TRBD1. The receptor was derived from an adult who received the AZD1222 COVID-19 vaccine. The DNA of the CDR3 is TGTGCCAGCAGCGTGGGACAGGGGGCTCCAGGAAACACCATATATTTT. Its translation: CASSVGQGAPGNTIYF. The complete variable domain, with remaining parts taken from reference TRBV11-2 and TRBJ1-3, reads EAGVAQSPRYKIIEKRQSVAFWCNPISGHATLYWYQQILGQGPKLLIQFQNNGVVDDSQLPKDRFSAERLKGVDSTLKIQPAKLEDSAVYLCASSVGQGAPGNTIYFGEGSWLTVV.